This record covers a single TCR beta chain. Its antigen is as yet unknown. The data were obtained in a study of monozygotic twins with inflammatory bowel disease. Overall study results and limits: Fewer clonotypes were shared with others by IBD patients than by healthy twins, especially with disease activity.

The CDR3 loop spans 14 amino acids. In germline, CDR1 is MNHEY, CDR2 SMNVEV (reference sequence). Nested PCRs of roughly 15 and 9 cycles, two in total, were run on TCRalpha and TCRbeta cDNA. One entry per CDR3 protein, without DNA, is what TCRdb gives after re-calling the 5' RACE reads. The sample includes some 200,000 distinct CDR3 sequences. The sample comprised blood. V gene TRBV27 combines with J gene TRBJ2-3; lacking DNA, the TRBD2 call made by TCRdb goes unchecked. This clonotype was sampled from a human donor with ulcerative colitis or Crohn's disease, or a healthy co-twin of an affected twin (not recorded which). This CDR3 reads CASSFSGWTDTQYF.